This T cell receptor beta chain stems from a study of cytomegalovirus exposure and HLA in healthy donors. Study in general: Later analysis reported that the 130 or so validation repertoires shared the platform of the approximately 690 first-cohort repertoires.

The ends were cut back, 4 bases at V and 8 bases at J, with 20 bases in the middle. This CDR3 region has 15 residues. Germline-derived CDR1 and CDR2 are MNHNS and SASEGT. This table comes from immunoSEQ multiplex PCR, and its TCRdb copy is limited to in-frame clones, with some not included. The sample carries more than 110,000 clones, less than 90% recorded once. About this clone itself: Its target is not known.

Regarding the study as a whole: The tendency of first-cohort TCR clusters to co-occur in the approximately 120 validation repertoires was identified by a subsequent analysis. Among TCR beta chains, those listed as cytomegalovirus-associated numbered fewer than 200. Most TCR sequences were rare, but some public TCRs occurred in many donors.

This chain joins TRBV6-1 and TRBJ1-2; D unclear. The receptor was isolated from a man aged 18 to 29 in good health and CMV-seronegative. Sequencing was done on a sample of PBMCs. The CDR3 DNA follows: TGTGCCAGCAGTGCCGGGATTCCACGGACGGTGGGCTACACCTTC. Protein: CASSAGIPRTVGYTF.